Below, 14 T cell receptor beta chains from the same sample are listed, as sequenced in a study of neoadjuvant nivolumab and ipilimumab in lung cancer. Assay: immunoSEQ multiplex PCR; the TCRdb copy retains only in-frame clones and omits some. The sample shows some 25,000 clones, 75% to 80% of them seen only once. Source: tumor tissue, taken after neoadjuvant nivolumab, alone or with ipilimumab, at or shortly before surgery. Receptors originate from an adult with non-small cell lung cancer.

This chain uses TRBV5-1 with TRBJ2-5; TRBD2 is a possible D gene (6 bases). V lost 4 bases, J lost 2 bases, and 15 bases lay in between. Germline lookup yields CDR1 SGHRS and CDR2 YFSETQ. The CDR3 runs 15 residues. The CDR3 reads CASSLTSSGQETQYF. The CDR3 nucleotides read TGCGCCAGCAGCCTGACTAGTTCTGGGCAAGAGACCCAGTACTTC.

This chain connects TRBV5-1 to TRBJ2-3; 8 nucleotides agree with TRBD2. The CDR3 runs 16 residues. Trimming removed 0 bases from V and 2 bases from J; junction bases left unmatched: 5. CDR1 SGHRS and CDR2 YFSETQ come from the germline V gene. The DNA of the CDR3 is TGCGCCAGCAGCTTGGGAGGTAGCGGGAACACAGATACGCAGTATTTT. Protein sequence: CASSLGGSGNTDTQYF.

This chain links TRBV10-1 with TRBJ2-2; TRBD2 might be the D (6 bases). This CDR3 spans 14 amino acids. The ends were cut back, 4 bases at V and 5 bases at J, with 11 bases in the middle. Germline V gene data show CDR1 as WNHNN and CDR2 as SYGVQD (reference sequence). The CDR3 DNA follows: TGCGCCAGCAGTGGGGGGGTAGAGACCGGGGAGCTGTTTTTT. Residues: CASSGGVETGELFF.

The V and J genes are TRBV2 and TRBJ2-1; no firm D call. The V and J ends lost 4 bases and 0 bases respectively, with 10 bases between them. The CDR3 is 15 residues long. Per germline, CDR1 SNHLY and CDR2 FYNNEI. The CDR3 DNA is TGTGCCAGCAGTGCCAACCCTAGCTCCTACAATGAGCAGTTCTTC. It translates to CASSANPSSYNEQFF.

CDR3 residues: CASSLSGGDYEQYF. The CDR3 region has the DNA TGTGCCAGCAGCTTATCGGGGGGGGACTACGAGCAGTACTTC. The chain uses TRBV7-2 and TRBJ2-7, with 8 bases that match TRBD2. V shed 2 bases and J 3 bases; nucleotides not matched to a gene: 3. This CDR3 is built from 14 residues. Germline V lookup: CDR1 SGHTA, CDR2 FQGNSA.

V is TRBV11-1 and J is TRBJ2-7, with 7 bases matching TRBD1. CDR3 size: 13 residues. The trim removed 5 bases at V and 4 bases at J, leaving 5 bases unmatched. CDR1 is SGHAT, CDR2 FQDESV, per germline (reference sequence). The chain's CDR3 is CASSAGTAYEQYF. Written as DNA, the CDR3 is TGTGCCAGCAGCGCCGGGACAGCTTACGAGCAGTACTTC.

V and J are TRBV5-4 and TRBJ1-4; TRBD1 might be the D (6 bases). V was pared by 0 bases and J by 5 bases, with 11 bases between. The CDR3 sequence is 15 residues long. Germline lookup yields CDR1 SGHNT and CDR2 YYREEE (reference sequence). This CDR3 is CASSLAAGANEKLFF. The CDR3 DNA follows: TGTGCCAGCAGCTTGGCGGCAGGGGCCAATGAAAAACTGTTTTTT.

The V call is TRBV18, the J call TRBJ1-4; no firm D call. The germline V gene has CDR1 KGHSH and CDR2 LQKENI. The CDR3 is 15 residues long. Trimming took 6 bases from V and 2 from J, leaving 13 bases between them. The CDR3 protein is CASSRYAGTNEKLFF. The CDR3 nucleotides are TGTGCCAGCTCCCGATACGCGGGGACTAATGAAAAACTGTTTTTT. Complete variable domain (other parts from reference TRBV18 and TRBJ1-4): NAGVMQNPRHLVRRRGQEARLRCSPMKGHSHVYWYRQLPEEGLKFMVYLQKENIIDESGMPKERFSAEFPKEGPSILRIQQVVRGDSAAYFCASSRYAGTNEKLFFGSGTQLSVL.

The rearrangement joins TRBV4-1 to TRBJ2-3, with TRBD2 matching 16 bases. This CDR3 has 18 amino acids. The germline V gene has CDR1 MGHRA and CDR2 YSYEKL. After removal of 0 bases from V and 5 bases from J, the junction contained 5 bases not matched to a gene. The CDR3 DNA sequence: TGCGCCAGCAGCCAAGAGGGGACTAGCGGGGGGGCCATAGATACGCAGTATTTT. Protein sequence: CASSQEGTSGGAIDTQYF.

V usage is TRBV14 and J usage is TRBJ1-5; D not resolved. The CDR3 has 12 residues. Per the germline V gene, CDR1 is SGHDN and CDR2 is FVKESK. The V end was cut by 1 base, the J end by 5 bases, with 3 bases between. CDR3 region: CASSQGYQPQHF. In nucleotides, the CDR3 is TGTGCCAGCAGCCAAGGTTATCAGCCCCAGCATTTT.

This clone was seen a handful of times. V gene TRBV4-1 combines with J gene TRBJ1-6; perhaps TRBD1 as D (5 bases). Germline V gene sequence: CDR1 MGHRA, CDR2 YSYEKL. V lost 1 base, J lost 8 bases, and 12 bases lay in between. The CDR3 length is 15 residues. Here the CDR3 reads CASSQVAGRYSPLHF. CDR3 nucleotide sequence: TGCGCCAGCAGCCAAGTTGCAGGGAGGTATTCACCCCTCCACTTT.

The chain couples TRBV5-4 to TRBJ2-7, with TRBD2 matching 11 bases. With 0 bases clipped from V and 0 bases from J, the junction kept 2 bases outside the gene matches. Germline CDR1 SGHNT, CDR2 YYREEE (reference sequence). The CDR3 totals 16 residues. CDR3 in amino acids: CASSLALAGGSYEQYF. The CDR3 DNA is TGTGCCAGCAGCTTGGCCCTAGCGGGGGGCTCCTACGAGCAGTACTTC.

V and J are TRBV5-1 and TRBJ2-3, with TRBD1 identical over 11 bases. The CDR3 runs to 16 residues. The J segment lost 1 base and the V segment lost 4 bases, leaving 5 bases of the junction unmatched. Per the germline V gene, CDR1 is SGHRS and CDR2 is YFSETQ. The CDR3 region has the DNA TGCGCCAGCAGCCATGGGGACAGGGGGGGCACAGATACGCAGTATTTT. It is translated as CASSHGDRGGTDTQYF.

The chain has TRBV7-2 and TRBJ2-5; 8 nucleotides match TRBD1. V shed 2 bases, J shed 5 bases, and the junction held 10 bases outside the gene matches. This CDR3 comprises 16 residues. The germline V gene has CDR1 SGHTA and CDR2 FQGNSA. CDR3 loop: CASSLSGGGGWETQYF. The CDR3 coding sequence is TGTGCCAGCAGCTTATCAGGGGGCGGCGGATGGGAGACCCAGTACTTC.